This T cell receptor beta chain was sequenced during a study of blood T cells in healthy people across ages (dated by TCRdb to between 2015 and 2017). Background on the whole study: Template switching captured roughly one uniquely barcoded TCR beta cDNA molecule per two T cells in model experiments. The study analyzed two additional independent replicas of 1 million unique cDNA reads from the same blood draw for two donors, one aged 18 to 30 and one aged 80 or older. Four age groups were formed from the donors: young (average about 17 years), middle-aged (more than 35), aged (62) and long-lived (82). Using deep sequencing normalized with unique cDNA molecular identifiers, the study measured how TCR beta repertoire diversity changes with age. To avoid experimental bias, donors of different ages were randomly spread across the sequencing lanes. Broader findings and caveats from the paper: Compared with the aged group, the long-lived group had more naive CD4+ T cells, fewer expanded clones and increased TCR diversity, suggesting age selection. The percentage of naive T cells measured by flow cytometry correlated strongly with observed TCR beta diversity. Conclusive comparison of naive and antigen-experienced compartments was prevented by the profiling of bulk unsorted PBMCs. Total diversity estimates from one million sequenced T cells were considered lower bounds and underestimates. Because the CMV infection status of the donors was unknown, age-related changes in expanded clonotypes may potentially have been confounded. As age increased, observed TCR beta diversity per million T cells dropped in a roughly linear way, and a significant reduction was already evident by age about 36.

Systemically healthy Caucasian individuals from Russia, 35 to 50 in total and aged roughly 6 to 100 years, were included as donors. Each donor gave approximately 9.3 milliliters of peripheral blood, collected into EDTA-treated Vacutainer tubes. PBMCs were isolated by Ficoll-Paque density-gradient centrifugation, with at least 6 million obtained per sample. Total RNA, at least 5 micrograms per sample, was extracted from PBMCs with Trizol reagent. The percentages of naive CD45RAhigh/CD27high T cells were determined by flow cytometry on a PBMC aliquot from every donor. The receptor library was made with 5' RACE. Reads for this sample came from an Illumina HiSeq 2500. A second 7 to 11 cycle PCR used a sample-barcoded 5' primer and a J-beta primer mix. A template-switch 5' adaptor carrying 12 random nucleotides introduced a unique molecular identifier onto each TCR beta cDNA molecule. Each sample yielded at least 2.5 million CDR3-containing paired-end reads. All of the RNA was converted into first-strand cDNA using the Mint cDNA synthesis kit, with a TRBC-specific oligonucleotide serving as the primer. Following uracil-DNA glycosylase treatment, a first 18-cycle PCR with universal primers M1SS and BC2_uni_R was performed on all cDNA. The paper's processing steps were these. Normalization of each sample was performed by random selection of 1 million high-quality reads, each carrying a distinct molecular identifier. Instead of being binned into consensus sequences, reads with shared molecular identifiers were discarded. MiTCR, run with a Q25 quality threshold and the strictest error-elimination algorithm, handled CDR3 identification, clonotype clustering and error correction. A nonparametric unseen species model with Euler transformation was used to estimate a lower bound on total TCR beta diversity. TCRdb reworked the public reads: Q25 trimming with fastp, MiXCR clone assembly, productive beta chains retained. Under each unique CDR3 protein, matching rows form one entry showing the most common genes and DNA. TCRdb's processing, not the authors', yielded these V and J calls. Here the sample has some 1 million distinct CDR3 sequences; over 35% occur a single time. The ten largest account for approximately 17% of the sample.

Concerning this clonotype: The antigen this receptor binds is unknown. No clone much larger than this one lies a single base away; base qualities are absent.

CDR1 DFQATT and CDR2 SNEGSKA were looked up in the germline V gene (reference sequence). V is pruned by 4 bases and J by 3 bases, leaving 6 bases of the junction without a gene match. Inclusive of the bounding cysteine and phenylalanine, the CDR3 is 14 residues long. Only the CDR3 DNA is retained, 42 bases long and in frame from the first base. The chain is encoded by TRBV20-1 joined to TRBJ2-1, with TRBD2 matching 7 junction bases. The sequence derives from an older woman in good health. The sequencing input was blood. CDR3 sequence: CSAKGLAVYNEQFF. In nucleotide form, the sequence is TGCAGTGCTAAGGGGCTAGCGGTCTACAATGAGCAGTTCTTC.